Below, one T cell receptor beta chain is given with its context. Its antigen specificity is not known. No much larger clonotype is one base removed from it; base qualities were not supplied. The data are from a study of PD-1 blockade in classical Hodgkin lymphoma (dated by TCRdb to the early 2020s). For the wider study: Nivolumab dosing was 3 mg/kg intravenously every 2 weeks, continuing until either disease progression or unacceptable toxicity. A peripheral blood immune signature of response to PD-1 blockade in classical Hodgkin lymphoma was defined using TCR beta sequencing and CyTOF.

Here is what the overall study found, with its caveats: The study was limited to a single clinical trial cohort, and causes of repertoire differences, possibly disease activity or prior therapy, remained undefined. A significant rise by C4D1 was seen in CD4+ but not CD8+ TCR diversity (p=0.0027 vs p=0.16), with the rise being most apparent in complete responders (p=0.02). Lower diversity was seen in patients whose nivolumab began less than 1 year after ASCT, and these patients were left out of later analyses so that immune reconstitution would not confound the results. Trial patients with a complete response had baseline diversity similar to that of newly diagnosed patients, while partial responders and progressors had significantly lower diversity. Baseline TCR diversity was reported as lower in newly diagnosed patients than in healthy donors, and lower still in relapsed/refractory patients.

The sample's time point label, decoded: cycle 2 day 1 (C2D1) of nivolumab. Relapse after autologous stem cell transplantation had occurred in all trial patients, and cohorts A, B and C were distinguished by prior brentuximab vedotin exposure. The trial cohort comprised some 60 patients with relapsed/refractory classical Hodgkin lymphoma whose best overall responses were complete response, partial response or progressive disease. Single-agent nivolumab was administered to trial patients in the multi-cohort phase II CheckMate 205 trial. An independent review committee assessed best overall response by applying the 2007 International Working Group response criteria. PBMCs from the trial were collected at three points: immediately before nivolumab initiation (C1D1), and during therapy at cycle 2 day 1 and cycle 4 day 1. Peripheral blood was collected in 8 mL Vacutainer Cell Preparation Tubes, from which PBMCs were isolated by centrifugation and then cryopreserved.

A distance of 14 bases separates the germline ends of V and J, which lose 7 bases and 1 base respectively. The germline V gene yields SNHLY for CDR1 and FYNNEI for CDR2. Spanning cysteine to phenylalanine, the CDR3 consists of 14 amino acids. The retained sequence is limited to the CDR3, 42 bases, with the frame set at the first base. The Qiagen DNeasy kit was used to extract genomic DNA both from unsorted PBMCs and from the negatively selected CD4+ and CD8+ fractions. TCR beta CDR3 regions were subjected to amplification by immunoSEQ multiplex PCR with primers that anneal to V and J segments. A synthetic immune receptor repertoire was used to minimize amplification bias, and any remaining bias was removed computationally after sequencing. The source study handled its data this way. Custom Python scripts were used to quantify repertoire diversity as the Shannon entropy index. Unsorted, CD4+ and CD8+ repertoires were analyzed separately, except in combined analyses where CD4+ and CD8+ sequences were merged in silico. A clone counted as expanded when the clone's frequency after treatment rose at least 2-fold relative to C1D1, and clones undetected at baseline were given a pseudocount of 0.5. Clones with 0 or 1 copy at C1D1 were classified as singleton clones, and clones with 2 or more copies were classified as non-singleton clones. Clones expanded in unsorted samples were assigned a CD4+, CD8+ or unknown annotation through matching of protein sequences in sorted samples from the same patient. Wilcoxon tests on paired samples were used to test changes in diversity from C1D1 to C4D1. Not all clones reach the TCRdb copy of this immuneACCESS table, which keeps in-frame sequences only. Checked studies attribute under half of the gap to unresolved V genes and leave the rest unexplained. That table furnishes V, J and clone size, whereas the DNA furnished D and trimming. Recorded for this sample are 66,000 or so clones; about 70% of them occurred a single time. The ten largest clones take up approximately 8.4% of the sample.

Sequencing was performed on peripheral blood mononuclear cells (PBMCs), taken before the second cycle of nivolumab. This TCR was sampled from a human donor with classical Hodgkin lymphoma. The rearrangement combines TRBV2 with TRBJ2-7, and possibly TRBD2, on 6 matching bases. The CDR3 region has the sequence CASKRVRGSYEQYF. The nucleotide sequence is TGTGCCAGCAAGCGGGTGAGGGGATCCTACGAGCAGTACTTC.